This record concerns one T cell receptor beta chain sequence. What it recognizes is unknown. The data were taken from a study of beta chain features in type 1 diabetes. Study results and limitations: TCRB repertoires of naive, central memory and Treg cells appeared more similar among patients than among healthy donors.

Expressed TCRB transcripts were sequenced after all isolated RNA was converted to cDNA. Only in-frame clones appear in the TCRdb table, and some are missing; sequencing was by immunoSEQ multiplex PCR. The sample lists approximately 160,000 clones; around 8.5% were seen once. Sampling consisted of one heparinised blood draw per donor, averaging roughly 0.12 L. The germline gives CDR1 SGHDT, CDR2 YYEEEE. This CDR3 is 16 amino acids long. With 3 bases clipped from V and 3 bases from J, the junction kept 8 bases outside the gene matches. This clonotype was sampled from a man younger than 35 in good health. The source material was central memory CD4+ T cells from blood. The chain is built from TRBV5-6 and TRBJ1-1; 10 bases are shared with TRBD1. The CDR3, as DNA: TGTGCCAGCAGCTCACTGAGACAGGGGGCGGACACTGAAGCTTTCTTT. Protein sequence: CASSSLRQGADTEAFF.